This note documents a single T cell receptor (beta chain) sequence. Its antigen is not yet known. Per-base quality was not reported, and no clone a single base away is much larger than it. CDR1 SGHVS and CDR2 FNYEAQ are derived from the germline V gene. Reading from cysteine to phenylalanine, the CDR3 counts 14 amino acids. CDR3 DNA is the only sequence kept; it has 42 bases, read in frame from the first base. V drops 1 base and J drops 5 bases, leaving 12 bases in between. The sample comes from a study of T-cell memory formation after mild COVID-19 (TCRdb year 2021). Regarding the research as a whole: Most TCR sequence clusters were specific to one of the two donors. The cohort comprised two young, previously healthy adult volunteers, one female and one male. In a couple of donors, T-cell clones that expanded and contracted after mild COVID-19 were tracked by sequencing TCRalpha and TCRbeta repertoires over time. Overall study results and their limits: Clones that contracted from day 15 to 85 showed balanced CD4/CD8 phenotypes, whereas a second wave of clones that expanded from day 15 to 37 leaned towards CD4+. The second-wave clones that peaked on day 37 were not confirmed to be SARS-CoV-2 specific. Some responding clones were detected in pre-infection memory, suggesting pre-existing cross-reactive memory T cells joined the SARS-CoV-2 response. The study covered only a couple of mild cases, and larger cohorts including severe cases with pre-infection samples were considered necessary. Contracting CD4+ clones were located mainly in the CM and EM memory subsets, whereas CD8+ clones were found to be enriched in EMRA.

The instrument given in TCRdb is Illumina NovaSeq 6000. cDNA libraries for TCRalpha and TCRbeta were prepared by 5'RACE using constant-segment primers, with sample barcodes and unique molecular identifiers added. RNA was extracted from every sample with Trizol reagent. Libraries were amplified in two PCR steps, with a second sample barcode and Illumina TruSeq adapters added in the second step. Libraries were sequenced on an Illumina NovaSeq with 2 x 150 bp paired-end reads. On the study's bioinformatics: With migec v1.2.7, reads were demultiplexed and then collapsed into UMI-guided consensus sequences. With mixcr v2.1.11, UMI consensuses were aligned to TRA and TRB V and J templates and assembled into clonotypes. A clonotype was counted as expanded or contracted only if both edgeR and NoisET called the change significant, with noise models trained on biological replicates. For edgeR calls, the thresholds were a false discovery rate-adjusted p below 0.01 and a log2 fold-change of 1. PCA with hierarchical clustering of max-normalized trajectories of the 1000 most abundant clonotypes was used as exploratory dynamics analysis. Separately sequenced CD4+ and CD8+ repertoires were used to assign the CD4 or CD8 phenotype of responding clones. In TCRdb, the public reads were trimmed at Q25 with fastp and aligned with MiXCR, with productive beta chains retained. Under each unique CDR3 protein, matching rows form one entry showing the most common genes and DNA. None of the V and J calls come from the authors' own analysis; TCRdb made them. This sample is represented by 250,000 to 350,000 distinct CDR3 sequences; approximately 19% of them were singletons. The leading ten clones occupy roughly 20% of the sample.

Ficoll-Paque density gradient centrifugation was used to isolate PBMCs. Sample: PBMCs or a T cell subset sorted from them (not recorded which). This sequence uses TRBV7-6 and TRBJ2-7; the D gene is possibly TRBD1 or TRBD2, with 6 bases matching each. The source of this sequence is a young man who had mild COVID-19 (a few samples of this study predate the infection). The sample titles of this study are shuffled in the database, so cell type and time point are left out; the donor was told from shared clones. The DNA sequence is as follows: TGTGCCAGCAGCTTAGATCCGGGGGCGGACGAGCAGTACTTC. Its amino acids are CASSLDPGADEQYF.